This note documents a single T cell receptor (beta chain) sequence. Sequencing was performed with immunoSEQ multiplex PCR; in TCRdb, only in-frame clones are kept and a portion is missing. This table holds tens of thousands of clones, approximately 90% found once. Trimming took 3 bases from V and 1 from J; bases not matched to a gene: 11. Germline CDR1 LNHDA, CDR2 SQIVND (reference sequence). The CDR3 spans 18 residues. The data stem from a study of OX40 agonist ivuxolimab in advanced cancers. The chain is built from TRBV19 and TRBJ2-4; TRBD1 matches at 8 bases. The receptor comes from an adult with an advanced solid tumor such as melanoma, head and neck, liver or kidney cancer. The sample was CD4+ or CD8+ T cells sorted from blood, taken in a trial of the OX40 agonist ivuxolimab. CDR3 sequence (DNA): TGTGCCAGTAGTATCGGGACAGGTTTTTTGTCGGCCAAAAACATTCAGTACTTC. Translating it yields CASSIGTGFLSAKNIQYF.